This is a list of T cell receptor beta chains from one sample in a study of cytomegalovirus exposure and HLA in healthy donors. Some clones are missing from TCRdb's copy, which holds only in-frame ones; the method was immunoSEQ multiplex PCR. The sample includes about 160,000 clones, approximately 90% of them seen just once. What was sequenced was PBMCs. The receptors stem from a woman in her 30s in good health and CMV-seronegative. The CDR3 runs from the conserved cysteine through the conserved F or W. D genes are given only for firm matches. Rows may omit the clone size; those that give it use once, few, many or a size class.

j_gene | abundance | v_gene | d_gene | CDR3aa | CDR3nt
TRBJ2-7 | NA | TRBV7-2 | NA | CASSTPNRVLGEQYF | TGTGCCAGCAGCACACCAAACAGGGTTCTAGGAGAGCAGTACTTC
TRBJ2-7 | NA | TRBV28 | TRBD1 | CASSARDRSYEQYF | TGTGCCAGCAGTGCCCGGGACAGATCCTACGAGCAGTACTTC
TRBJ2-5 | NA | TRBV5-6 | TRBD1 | CGGDRGFFETQYF | TGTGGGGGGGACAGGGGATTTTTCGAGACCCAGTACTTC
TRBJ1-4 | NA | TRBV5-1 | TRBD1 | CASSFSGQGLNEKLFF | TGCGCCAGCAGCTTTTCGGGACAGGGCCTTAATGAAAAACTGTTTTTT
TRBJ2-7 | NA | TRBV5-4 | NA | CASSTRQRTYEQYF | TGTGCCAGCAGCACCCGACAGAGAACCTACGAGCAGTACTTC
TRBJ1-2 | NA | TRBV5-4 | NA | CASSLWVSGDGYTF | TGTGCCAGCAGCTTGTGGGTGTCCGGGGATGGCTACACCTTC
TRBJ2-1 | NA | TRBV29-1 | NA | CSVELPGGPEDEQFF | TGCAGCGTTGAATTACCAGGAGGGCCCGAGGATGAGCAGTTCTTC
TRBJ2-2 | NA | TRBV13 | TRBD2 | CASSRILANANTGELFF | TGTGCCAGCAGTCGAATACTAGCGAATGCGAACACCGGGGAGCTGTTTTTT
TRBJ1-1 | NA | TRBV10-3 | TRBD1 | CAISPGQGATDTEAFF | TGTGCCATCAGCCCGGGACAGGGGGCGACGGACACTGAAGCTTTCTTT
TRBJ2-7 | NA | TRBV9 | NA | CASSVGPSSAGEQYF | TGTGCCAGCAGCGTAGGGCCGTCGTCCGCCGGGGAGCAGTACTTC
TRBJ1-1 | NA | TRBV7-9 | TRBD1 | CSSSLVWDSEMNTEAFF | TGTTCCAGCAGCTTAGTATGGGACAGCGAGATGAACACTGAAGCTTTCTTT
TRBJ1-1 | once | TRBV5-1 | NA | CASSLDDRVATEAFF | TGCGCCAGCAGCTTGGACGATAGAGTAGCCACTGAAGCTTTCTTT
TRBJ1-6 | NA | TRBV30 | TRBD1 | CAWSVRVGTGSGFSPLHF | TGTGCCTGGAGTGTACGGGTTGGGACAGGGTCGGGTTTTTCACCCCTCCACTTT
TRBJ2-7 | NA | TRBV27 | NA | CASSLKAFYEQYF | TGTGCCAGCAGTTTGAAAGCCTTTTACGAGCAGTACTTC
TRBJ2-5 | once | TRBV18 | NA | CASSSETQYF | TGTGCCAGCTCATCGGAGACCCAGTACTTC
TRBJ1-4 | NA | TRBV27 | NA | CASSPRGTGEKLFF | TGTGCCAGCAGCCCTCGGGGGACGGGTGAAAAACTGTTTTTT
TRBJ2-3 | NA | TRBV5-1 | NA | CASSRGDTQYF | TGCGCCAGCAGCCGAGGAGATACGCAGTATTTT
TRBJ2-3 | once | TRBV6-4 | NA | CASSDSRGDTQYF | TGTGCCAGCAGTGACTCGAGGGGGGATACGCAGTATTTT